Below are 18 T cell receptor beta chains sequenced from a single sample in a study of cytomegalovirus exposure and HLA in healthy donors. The primer mix had 60 Vbeta and 13 Jbeta primers. Some clones are missing from TCRdb's copy, which holds only in-frame ones; the method was immunoSEQ multiplex PCR. The table lists fewer than 250,000 clones, 60% to 85% of them singletons. Specimen: PBMCs. The receptors come from a woman in her late teens or twenties in good health and CMV-seronegative.

This chain joins TRBV28 and TRBJ2-5; TRBD1 might be the D (6 bases). Germline values: CDR1 MDHEN, CDR2 SYDVKM. The CDR3 totals 14 residues. V lost 5 bases to trimming and J lost 5 bases, with 15 bases between them. The CDR3 protein is CASSVQGSWETQYF. CDR3 in DNA: TGTGCCAGCAGTGTCCAGGGGAGTTGGGAGACCCAGTACTTC.

The gene calls are TRBV5-6 and TRBJ1-5; no definite D call. The length of the CDR3 is 15 residues. The ends were cut back, 0 bases at V and 0 bases at J, with 7 bases in the middle. The germline gives CDR1 SGHDT, CDR2 YYEEEE. CDR3 residues: CASSLGSLSNQPQHF. As DNA, the CDR3 is TGTGCCAGCAGCTTGGGTAGCCTTAGCAATCAGCCCCAGCATTTT.

This sequence joins TRBV5-4 and TRBJ2-7; a weak D match, TRBD1 (5 bases). The DNA end lines up better with TRBJ2-5; the J call may be wrong. The CDR3 has 14 amino acids. Germline CDR1 is SGHNT and CDR2 is YYREEE (reference sequence). In DNA form, the CDR3 reads TGTGCCAGCAGCGCCGCAGGGAATCAAGAGACCCAGTACTTC. Its protein is CASSAAGNQETQYF.

The chain is built from TRBV5-1 and TRBJ2-3; TRBD2 matches at 8 bases. Germline CDR1 SGHRS, CDR2 YFSETQ. Trimming took 6 bases from V and 2 from J; bases not matched to a gene: 5. The CDR3 covers 14 residues. Here the CDR3 reads CASKAGGFTDTQYF. The DNA of the CDR3 is TGCGCCAGCAAGGCGGGGGGATTCACAGATACGCAGTATTTT.

The chain combines TRBV6-4 with TRBJ2-7; 7 nucleotides match TRBD1. The CDR3 contains 14 residues. Germline V gene sequence: CDR1 MRHNA, CDR2 SNTAGT. V dropped 6 bases and J dropped 2; count of bases not matched to a gene: 7. CDR3: CASSTEGQTYEQYF. The CDR3 DNA is TGTGCCAGCAGCACAGAGGGACAGACCTACGAGCAGTACTTC.

The V gene is TRBV29-1, the J gene TRBJ2-3; perhaps TRBD1 as D (6 bases). Germline V gene sequence: CDR1 SQVTM, CDR2 ANQGSEA. The CDR3 is 13 amino acids. V was pared by 7 bases and J by 7 bases, with 18 bases between. CDR3 protein: CSARQAAANTQYF. CDR3 in DNA: TGCAGCGCGAGACAGGCCGCGGCAAATACGCAGTATTTT.

This clone has just one count. The rearrangement joins TRBV5-6 to TRBJ2-5; weak D call: TRBD1 (6 bases). The CDR3 covers 14 residues. Germline CDR1 is SGHDT and CDR2 is YYEEEE. The V end was cut by 4 bases, the J end by 5 bases, with 15 bases between. CDR3 amino acids: CASSSLQGLETQYF. The DNA for the CDR3 is TGTGCCAGCAGCAGCCTTCAGGGGTTGGAGACCCAGTACTTC.

The chain combines TRBV9 with TRBJ2-1; possible D gene TRBD2, 6 bases. The CDR3 sequence is 19 residues long. V dropped 3 bases and J dropped 2 bases, with 24 bases sitting between them. Germline-derived CDR1 and CDR2 are SGDLS and YYNGEE. CDR3 protein: CASSARDFIRDQTYNEQFF. The CDR3 nucleotides read TGTGCCAGCAGCGCCAGGGACTTCATCCGTGATCAGACCTACAATGAGCAGTTCTTC.

The CDR3 nucleotides are TGTGCCAGCAAGCCGGGGTTTAACACCGGGGAGCTGTTTTTT. Its protein product is CASKPGFNTGELFF. J is TRBJ2-2 and V is TRBV11-3; TRBD2 might be the D (5 bases). The CDR3 sequence is 14 residues long. Germline V gene sequence: CDR1 SGHNT, CDR2 YENEEA. Trimming took off 7 bases at V and 2 bases at J, with 11 bases between the two ends.

The chain couples TRBV14 to TRBJ2-7; 7 positions match TRBD1. The CDR3 consists of 15 residues. In germline, CDR1 is SGHDN, CDR2 FVKESK. With 1 base clipped from V and 3 bases from J, the junction kept 6 bases outside the gene matches. As DNA, the CDR3 is TGTGCCAGCAGCCAAGCGAGGGGGCTGTTCTACGAGCAGTACTTC. It specifies CASSQARGLFYEQYF.

J is TRBJ2-3 and V is TRBV9; perhaps TRBD2 as D (6 bases). The V gene's germline CDR1 is SGDLS and CDR2 YYNGEE. This CDR3 has 15 residues. Trimming shortened V by 1 base and J by 2 bases, and 11 bases separated the two germline ends. CDR3 loop: CASSVQAGDTDTQYF. The CDR3 DNA follows: TGTGCCAGCAGCGTACAAGCGGGTGACACAGATACGCAGTATTTT.

The chain is built from TRBV11-2 and TRBJ1-1; no firm D call. This CDR3 spans 16 amino acids. Germline CDR1 is SGHAT and CDR2 is FQNNGV. V lost 1 base to trimming and J lost 4 bases, with 16 bases between them. In DNA, the CDR3 is TGTGCCAGCAGCTTAGTAAGGTGGAGGGAAGGCACTGAAGCTTTCTTT. It is translated as CASSLVRWREGTEAFF.

This chain connects TRBV2 to TRBJ2-1; TRBD1 might be the D (5 bases). Germline V lookup: CDR1 SNHLY, CDR2 FYNNEI. Trimming cost V 8 bases and J 5 bases, with 10 bases left between them. The CDR3 runs to 12 residues. The chain's CDR3 is CASPSRDNEQFF. In DNA form, the CDR3 reads TGTGCCAGCCCAAGCAGGGACAATGAGCAGTTCTTC.

The V call is TRBV7-9, the J call TRBJ1-6; 10 bases match TRBD1. CDR1 is SEHNR and CDR2 is FQNEAQ in the germline V gene (reference sequence). V was pared by 3 bases and J by 8 bases, with 1 base of the junction left unmatched. This CDR3 has 14 residues. The CDR3: CASSFGTGDSPLHF. The CDR3 DNA is TGTGCCAGCAGCTTTGGGACAGGGGATTCACCCCTCCACTTT.

The rearrangement links TRBV19 to TRBJ2-4; 7 nucleotides match TRBD2. Germline CDR1 reads LNHDA; CDR2 reads SQIVND (reference sequence). The CDR3 is 22 amino acids. Trimming at V came to 3 bases and at J to 0 bases, leaving 23 bases not matched to a gene. The CDR3 spells CASSIGRAGTLHGVLAKNIQYF. In DNA form, the CDR3 reads TGTGCCAGTAGTATTGGGAGGGCAGGGACTCTCCACGGAGTACTAGCCAAAAACATTCAGTACTTC.

V gene TRBV5-3 combines with J gene TRBJ2-3; D gene uncertain. TRBV5-3 has ORF status, its function being uncertain. V lost 3 bases and J lost 6, with 5 bases in between. This CDR3 comprises 11 residues. The CDR3 coding sequence is TGTGCCAGAAGCTCCTTTGATACGCAGTATTTT. Its protein product is CARSSFDTQYF.

The chain recombines TRBV28 with TRBJ2-5, with TRBD1 matching over 9 bases. The J call is doubtful: the DNA matches TRBJ2-7 better. CDR1 MDHEN and CDR2 SYDVKM come from the germline V gene. CDR3 size: 15 residues. CDR3 sequence: CASSTPGTGTYEQYF. CDR3 in DNA: TGTGCCAGCAGTACTCCCGGGACAGGGACCTACGAGCAGTACTTC.

The chain carries TRBV27 and TRBJ2-2, with D possibly being TRBD2 (5 bases). CDR1 is MNHEY, CDR2 SMNVEV, per germline (reference sequence). Trimming shortened V by 8 bases and J by 0 bases, and 16 bases separated the two germline ends. The CDR3 sequence is 16 residues long. CDR3 region: CASSRGGRTNTGELFF. DNA of the CDR3: TGTGCCAGCTCCCGAGGAGGCCGGACGAACACCGGGGAGCTGTTTTTT.